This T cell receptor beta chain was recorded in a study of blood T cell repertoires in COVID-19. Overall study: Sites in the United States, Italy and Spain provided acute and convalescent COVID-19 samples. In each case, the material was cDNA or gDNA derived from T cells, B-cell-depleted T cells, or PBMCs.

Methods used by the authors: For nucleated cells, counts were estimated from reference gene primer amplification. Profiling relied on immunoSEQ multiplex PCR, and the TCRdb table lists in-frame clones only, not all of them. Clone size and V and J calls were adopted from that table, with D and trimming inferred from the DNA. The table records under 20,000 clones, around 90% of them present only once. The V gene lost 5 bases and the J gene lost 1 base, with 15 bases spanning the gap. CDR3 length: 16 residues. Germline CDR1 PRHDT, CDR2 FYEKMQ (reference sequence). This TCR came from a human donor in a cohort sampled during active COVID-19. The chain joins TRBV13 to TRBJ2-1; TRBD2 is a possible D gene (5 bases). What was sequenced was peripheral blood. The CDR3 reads CASSPGGSGSYNEQFF. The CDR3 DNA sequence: TGTGCCAGCAGCCCCGGTGGGAGTGGGTCCTACAATGAGCAGTTCTTC.